The clone carrying this T cell receptor beta chain appeared a single time. As yet, its antigen is unknown. There are 16 residues in the CDR3. V was pared by 0 bases and J by 6 bases, with 15 bases between. Germline lookup yields CDR1 SGHNT and CDR2 YENEEA. The TCR beta cDNA libraries carried unique molecular identifiers. TCRdb re-called the PCR reads with MiXCR, one entry per CDR3 protein. The data show more than 450,000 distinct CDR3 sequences, around a third seen once. The data originate from a study of post-analysis software for immune sequencing data. Overall study: Relapsing-remitting, secondary progressive and progressive-relapsing courses of multiple sclerosis were included. Broader study findings: Roughly five TRBV segments were more frequent in patients than controls; TRBV5-6, TRBV5-1 and TRBV20-1 belonged to this group.

J is TRBJ2-1 and V is TRBV11-3; D is perhaps TRBD1 (6 bases). The source of this sequence is a girl between 2 and 17 years old with multiple sclerosis. The material sequenced was blood. DNA of the CDR3: TGTGCCAGCAGCTTAGATGGGGGTAGAGGGGGCAATGAGCAGTTCTTC. Protein: CASSLDGGRGGNEQFF.